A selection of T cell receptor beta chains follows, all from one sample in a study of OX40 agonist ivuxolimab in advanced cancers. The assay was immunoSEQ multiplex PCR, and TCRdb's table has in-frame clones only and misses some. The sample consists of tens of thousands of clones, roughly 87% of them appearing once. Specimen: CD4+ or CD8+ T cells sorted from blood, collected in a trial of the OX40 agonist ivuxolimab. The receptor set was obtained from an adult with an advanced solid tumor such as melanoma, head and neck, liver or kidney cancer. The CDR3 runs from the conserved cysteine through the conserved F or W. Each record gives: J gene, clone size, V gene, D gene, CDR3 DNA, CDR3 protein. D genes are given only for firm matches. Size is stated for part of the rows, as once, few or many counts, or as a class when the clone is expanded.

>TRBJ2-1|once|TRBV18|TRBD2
TGTGCCAGCTCAAAGACTAGCGGCATCGACAATGAGCAGTTCTTC
CASSKTSGIDNEQFF
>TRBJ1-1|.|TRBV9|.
TGTGCCAGCAGCGTAGCTCTGGCAGAGAACACTGAAGCTTTCTTT
CASSVALAENTEAFF
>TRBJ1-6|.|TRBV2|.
TGTGCCAGAGAGACAGGAGAAAATTCACCCCTCCACTTT
CARETGENSPLHF
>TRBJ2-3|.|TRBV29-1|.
TGCAGCGTATCCAAGCAGGGCACAGATACGCAGTATTTT
CSVSKQGTDTQYF
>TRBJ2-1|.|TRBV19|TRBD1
TGTGCCAGTAGTATGGCAAGGGGGCAATACAATGAGCAGTTCTTC
CASSMARGQYNEQFF
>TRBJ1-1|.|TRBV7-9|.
TGTGCCAGCAGCTTAGGGCGGAACACTGAAGCTTTCTTT
CASSLGRNTEAFF
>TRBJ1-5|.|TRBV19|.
TGTGCCAGTAGTGCAACAGGATATAGCAATCAGCCCCAGCATTTT
CASSATGYSNQPQHF
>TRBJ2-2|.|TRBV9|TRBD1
TGTGCCAGCAGTCCGGGACAGGGCTGGCCCGGGGAGCTGTTTTTT
CASSPGQGWPGELFF
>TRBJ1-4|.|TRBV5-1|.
TGCGCCAGCAGCGGGTCGTCAGGGGCCGGGACTAATGAAAAACTGTTTTTT
CASSGSSGAGTNEKLFF
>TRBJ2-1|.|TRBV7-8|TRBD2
TGTGCCAGCAGCTTCGGCGGGAGCTCCTACAATGAGCAGTTCTTC
CASSFGGSSYNEQFF
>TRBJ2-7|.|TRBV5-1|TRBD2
TGCGCCAGCAGCGTCACTAGCGGGGGGGCCCTCGAGCAGTACTTC
CASSVTSGGALEQYF
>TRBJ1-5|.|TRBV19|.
TGTGCCAGTAGTACCTTGAGCAGGGGTAGCAATCAGCCCCAGCATTTT
CASSTLSRGSNQPQHF
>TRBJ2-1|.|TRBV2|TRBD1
TGTGCCAGCAGCAGGACAGGCAATGAGCAGTTCTTC
CASSRTGNEQFF
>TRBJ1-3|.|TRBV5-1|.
TGCGCCAGCAGCTTGGGGGGAAGCTCTGGAAACACCATATATTTT
CASSLGGSSGNTIYF
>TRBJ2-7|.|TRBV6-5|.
TGTGCCAGCAACGGACCCGGTTACGAGCAGTACTTC
CASNGPGYEQYF
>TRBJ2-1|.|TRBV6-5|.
TGTGCCAGCAGTAATTACCGGGACCCCAGAAATGAGCAGTTCTTC
CASSNYRDPRNEQFF
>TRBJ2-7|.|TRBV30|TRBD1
TGTGCCTGGAGTCACCGGGACAGGAAAGTCGAGCAGTACTTC
CAWSHRDRKVEQYF
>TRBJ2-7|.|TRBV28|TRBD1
TGTGCCAGCACCGGGACAGGGGAAAGGGGGCAGTACTTC
CASTGTGERGQYF
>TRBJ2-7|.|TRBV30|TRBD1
TGTGCCTGGAGTCGGCTGGACAGGGGCTACGAGCAGTACTTC
CAWSRLDRGYEQYF
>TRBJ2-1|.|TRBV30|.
TGTGCCTGGAGTAAAAACCTAGAGGTCGATGAGCAGTTCTTC
CAWSKNLEVDEQFF